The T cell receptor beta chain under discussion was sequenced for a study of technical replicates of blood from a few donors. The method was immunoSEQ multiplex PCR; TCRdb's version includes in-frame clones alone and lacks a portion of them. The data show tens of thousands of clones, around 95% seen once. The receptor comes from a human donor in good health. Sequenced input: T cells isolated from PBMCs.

For the CDR3, the DNA is TGTGCCAGCCTCACCATGGGGAGGACTGAAGCTTTCTTT. Translation gives CASLTMGRTEAFF. The chain links TRBV27 to TRBJ1-1; no clear D. Trimming removed 8 bases at V and 5 bases at J, with 15 bases between. This CDR3 has 13 residues. The germline V gene encodes CDR1 MNHEY and CDR2 SMNVEV (reference sequence).